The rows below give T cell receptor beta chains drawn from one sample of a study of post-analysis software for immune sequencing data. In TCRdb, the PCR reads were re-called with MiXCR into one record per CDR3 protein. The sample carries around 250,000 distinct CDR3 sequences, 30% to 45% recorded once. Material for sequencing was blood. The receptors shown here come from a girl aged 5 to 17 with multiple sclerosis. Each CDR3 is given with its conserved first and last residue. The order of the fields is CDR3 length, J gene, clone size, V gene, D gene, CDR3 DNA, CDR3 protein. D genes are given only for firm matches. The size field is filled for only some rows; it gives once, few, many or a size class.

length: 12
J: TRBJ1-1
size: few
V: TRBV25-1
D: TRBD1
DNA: TGTGCCAGCAGTGGGGGGACAGCTGAAGCTTTCTTT
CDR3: CASSGGTAEAFF

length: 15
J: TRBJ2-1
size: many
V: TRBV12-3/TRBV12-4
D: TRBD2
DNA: TGTGCCAGCAGTTTATCAAGCGGGAGGAGTAATGAGCAGTTCTTC
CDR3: CASSLSSGRSNEQFF

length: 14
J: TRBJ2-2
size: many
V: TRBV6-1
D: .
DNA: TGTGCCAGCAGATTGGACTGGAACATCGGGGAGCTGTTTTTT
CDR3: CASRLDWNIGELFF

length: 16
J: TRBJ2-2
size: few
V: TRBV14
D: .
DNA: TGTGCCAGCAGCGGGCGTCTTGGGCCGAACACCGGGGAGCTGTTTTTT
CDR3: CASSGRLGPNTGELFF

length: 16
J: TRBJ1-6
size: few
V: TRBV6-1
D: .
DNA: TGTGCCAGCATTAAGACCCCAGGAAGCTATAATTCACCCCTCCACTTT
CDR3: CASIKTPGSYNSPLHF

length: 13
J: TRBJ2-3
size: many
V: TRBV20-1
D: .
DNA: TGCAGTGCTAGGGGGCCATCCCAGGATACGCAGTATTTT
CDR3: CSARGPSQDTQYF

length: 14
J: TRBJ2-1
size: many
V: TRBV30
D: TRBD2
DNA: TGTGCCTGGATGCTAGCGGGAGGGCCGAATGAGCAGTTCTTC
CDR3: CAWMLAGGPNEQFF

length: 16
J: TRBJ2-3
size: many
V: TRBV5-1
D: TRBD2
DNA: TGCGCCAGCAGCTTAAGTCTAGCGGGAGCCACAGATACGCAGTATTTT
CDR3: CASSLSLAGATDTQYF

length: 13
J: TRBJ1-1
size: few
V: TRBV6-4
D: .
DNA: TGTGCCAGCAGAAAGATAGAAGGTGGTGAAGCTTTCTTT
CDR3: CASRKIEGGEAFF

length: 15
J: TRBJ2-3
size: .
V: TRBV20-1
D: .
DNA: TGCAGTGCTCCTTTCCAGGGTCGGATGACAGATACGCAGTATTTT
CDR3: CSAPFQGRMTDTQYF

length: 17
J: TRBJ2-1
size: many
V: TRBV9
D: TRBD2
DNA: TGTGCCAGCAGCGTAGAGGGTAGCGGGAGACCTCGAGGAGAGCAGTTCTTC
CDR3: CASSVEGSGRPRGEQFF

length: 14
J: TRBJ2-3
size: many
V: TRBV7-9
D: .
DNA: TGTGCCAGCAATTCCGGTGCTAGCACAGATACGCAGTATTTT
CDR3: CASNSGASTDTQYF

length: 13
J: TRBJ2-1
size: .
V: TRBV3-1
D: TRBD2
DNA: TGTGCCAGCAGCCAAGATGCGACTAGCGGGGGGTTCTTC
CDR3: CASSQDATSGGFF

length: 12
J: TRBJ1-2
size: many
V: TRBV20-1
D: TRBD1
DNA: TGTCCTCCGGGACAGCATAACTATGGCTACACCTTC
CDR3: CPPGQHNYGYTF

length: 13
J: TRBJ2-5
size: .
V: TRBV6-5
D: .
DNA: TGTGCCAGCAGTTACACCGACCAAGAGACCCAGTACTTC
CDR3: CASSYTDQETQYF

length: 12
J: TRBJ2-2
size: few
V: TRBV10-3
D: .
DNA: TGTGCCATCAGTATAGTATCCGGGGAGCTGTTTTTT
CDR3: CAISIVSGELFF

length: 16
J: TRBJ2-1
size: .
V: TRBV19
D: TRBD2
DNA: TGTGCCAGTACCCAGCGGGGAGCCGGCGGGAAGAGTGAGCAGTTCTTC
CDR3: CASTQRGAGGKSEQFF